This T cell receptor (beta chain) appears in the sequencing data of a study of T-cell memory formation after mild COVID-19. After removal of 6 bases from V and 8 bases from J, the junction contained 12 bases not matched to a gene. The CDR3 is 15 amino acids. Germline V lookup: CDR1 MNHNY, CDR2 SVGAGI (reference sequence). As to this clonotype: Its antigen is as yet unknown.

Findings and limits, study-wide: Contracting clones localized mainly to CM and EM when CD4+ and mainly to EMRA when CD8+. Clones that got smaller from day 15 to 85 had even CD4/CD8, while clones growing later tipped toward CD4+.

Constant-segment primers and 5'RACE yielded cDNA libraries for TCR alpha and TCR beta, each carrying sample barcodes and UMIs. TCRdb re-derived calls from the 5' RACE reads in MiXCR, one entry per CDR3 protein. The profile shows approximately 260,000 distinct CDR3 sequences, roughly 17% of them singletons. This clonotype was obtained from a man between 18 and 35 years old who had mild COVID-19 (a few samples of this study predate the infection). Cell type and time point are not known. The sample consisted of PBMCs or a T cell subset sorted from them (not recorded which). The chain recombines TRBV6-6 with TRBJ2-1, with 8 bases fitting TRBD2. The CDR3 region is CASRESGTRSYEQFF. The CDR3, as DNA: TGTGCCAGCAGAGAATCCGGGACTAGGAGCTATGAGCAGTTCTTC.